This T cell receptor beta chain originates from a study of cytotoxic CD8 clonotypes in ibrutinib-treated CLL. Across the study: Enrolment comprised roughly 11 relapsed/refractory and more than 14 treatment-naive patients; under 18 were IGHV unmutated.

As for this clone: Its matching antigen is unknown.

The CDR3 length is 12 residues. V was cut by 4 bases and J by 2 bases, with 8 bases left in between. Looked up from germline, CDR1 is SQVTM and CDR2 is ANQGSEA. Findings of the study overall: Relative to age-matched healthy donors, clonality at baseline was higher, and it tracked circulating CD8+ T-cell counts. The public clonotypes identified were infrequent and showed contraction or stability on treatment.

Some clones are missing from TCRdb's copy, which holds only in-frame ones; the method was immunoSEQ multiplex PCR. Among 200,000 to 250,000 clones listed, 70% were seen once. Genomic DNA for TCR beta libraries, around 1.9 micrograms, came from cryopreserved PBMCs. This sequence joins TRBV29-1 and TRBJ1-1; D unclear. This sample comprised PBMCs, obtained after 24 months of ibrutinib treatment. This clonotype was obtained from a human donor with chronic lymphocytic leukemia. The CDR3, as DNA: TGCAGCGTTGTCCCCGTAAACACTGAAGCTTTCTTT. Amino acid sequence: CSVVPVNTEAFF.